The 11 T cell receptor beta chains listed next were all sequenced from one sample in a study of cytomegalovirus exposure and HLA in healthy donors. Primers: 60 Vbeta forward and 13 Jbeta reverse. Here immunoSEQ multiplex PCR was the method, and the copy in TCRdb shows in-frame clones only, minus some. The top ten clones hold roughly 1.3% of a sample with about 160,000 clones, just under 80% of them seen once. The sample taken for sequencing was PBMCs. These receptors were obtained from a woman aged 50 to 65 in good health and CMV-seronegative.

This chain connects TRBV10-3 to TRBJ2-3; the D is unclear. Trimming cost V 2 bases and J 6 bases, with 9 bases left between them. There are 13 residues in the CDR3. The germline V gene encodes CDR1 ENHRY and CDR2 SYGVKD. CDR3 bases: TGTGCCATCAGTGAGGTACAAGTGGATACGCAGTATTTT. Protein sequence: CAISEVQVDTQYF.

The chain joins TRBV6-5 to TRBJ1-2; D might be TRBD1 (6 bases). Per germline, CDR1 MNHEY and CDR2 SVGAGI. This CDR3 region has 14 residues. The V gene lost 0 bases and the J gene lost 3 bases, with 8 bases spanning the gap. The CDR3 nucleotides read TGTGCCAGCAGTTACTCGAACAGGGACTATGGCTACACCTTC. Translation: CASSYSNRDYGYTF.

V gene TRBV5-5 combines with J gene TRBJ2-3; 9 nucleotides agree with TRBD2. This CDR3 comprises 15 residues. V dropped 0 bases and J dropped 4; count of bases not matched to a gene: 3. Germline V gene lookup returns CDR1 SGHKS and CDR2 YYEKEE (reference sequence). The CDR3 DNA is TGTGCCAGCAGCTTGGTTAGCGGGGGCCCAGATACGCAGTATTTT. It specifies CASSLVSGGPDTQYF.

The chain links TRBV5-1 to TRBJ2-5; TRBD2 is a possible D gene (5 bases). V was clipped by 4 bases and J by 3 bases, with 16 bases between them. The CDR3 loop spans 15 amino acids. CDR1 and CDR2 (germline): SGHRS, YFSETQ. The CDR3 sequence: CASSVSGLREETQYF. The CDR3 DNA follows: TGCGCCAGCAGCGTCTCGGGATTAAGGGAAGAGACCCAGTACTTC.

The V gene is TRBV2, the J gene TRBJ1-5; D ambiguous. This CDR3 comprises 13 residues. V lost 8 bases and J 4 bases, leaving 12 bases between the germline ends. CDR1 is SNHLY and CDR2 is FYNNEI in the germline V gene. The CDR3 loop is CASVFGLNQPQHF. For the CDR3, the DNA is TGTGCCAGCGTATTCGGACTTAATCAGCCCCAGCATTTT.

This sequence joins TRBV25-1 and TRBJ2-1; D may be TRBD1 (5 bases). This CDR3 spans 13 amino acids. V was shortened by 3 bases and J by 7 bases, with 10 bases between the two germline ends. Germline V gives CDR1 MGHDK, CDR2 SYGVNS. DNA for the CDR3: TGTGCCAGCAGTGAGGTCAGGGTAAATGAGCAGTTCTTC. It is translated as CASSEVRVNEQFF.

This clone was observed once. The CDR3 loop is CASSRQGSTEAFF. In DNA, the CDR3 is TGTGCCAGCAGCCGGCAGGGAAGCACTGAAGCTTTCTTT. The V call is TRBV6-6, the J call TRBJ1-1, with TRBD1 as a possible D gene (5 bases). Trimming removed 6 bases from V and 4 bases from J, with 12 bases in between. The CDR3 runs 13 residues. The germline gives CDR1 MNHNY, CDR2 SVGAGI (reference sequence).

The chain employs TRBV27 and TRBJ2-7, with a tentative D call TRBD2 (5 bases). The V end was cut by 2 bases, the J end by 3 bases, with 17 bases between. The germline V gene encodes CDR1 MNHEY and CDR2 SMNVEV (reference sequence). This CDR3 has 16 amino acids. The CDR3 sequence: CASSLGSGTPIYEQYF. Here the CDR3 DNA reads TGTGCCAGCAGTTTAGGGAGCGGCACGCCGATCTACGAGCAGTACTTC.

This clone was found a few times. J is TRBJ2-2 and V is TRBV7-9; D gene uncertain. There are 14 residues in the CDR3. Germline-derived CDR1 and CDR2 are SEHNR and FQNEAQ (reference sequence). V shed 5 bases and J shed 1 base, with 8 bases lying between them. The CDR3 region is CASSDFKNTGELFF. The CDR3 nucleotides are TGTGCCAGCAGCGACTTCAAGAACACCGGGGAGCTGTTTTTT.

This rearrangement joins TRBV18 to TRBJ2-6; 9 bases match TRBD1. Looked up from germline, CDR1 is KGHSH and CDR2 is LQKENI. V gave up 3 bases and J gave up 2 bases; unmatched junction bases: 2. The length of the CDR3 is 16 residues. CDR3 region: CASSPTGGAGANVLTF. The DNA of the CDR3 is TGTGCCAGCTCACCTACAGGGGGCGCTGGGGCCAACGTCCTGACTTTC. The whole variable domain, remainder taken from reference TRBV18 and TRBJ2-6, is NAGVMQNPRHLVRRRGQEARLRCSPMKGHSHVYWYRQLPEEGLKFMVYLQKENIIDESGMPKERFSAEFPKEGPSILRIQQVVRGDSAAYFCASSPTGGAGANVLTFGAGSRLTVL.

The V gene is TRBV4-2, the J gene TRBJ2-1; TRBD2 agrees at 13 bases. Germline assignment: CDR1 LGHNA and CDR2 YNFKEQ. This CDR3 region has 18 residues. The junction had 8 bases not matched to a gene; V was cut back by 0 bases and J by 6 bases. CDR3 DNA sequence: TGTGCCAGCAGCCAAGATTCACTAGCGGGAGGGTTTCGCAATGAGCAGTTCTTC. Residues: CASSQDSLAGGFRNEQFF.